A single T cell receptor (beta chain) is shown here with its context. Its specificity is not known. The entry originates in a study of T cells after yellow fever vaccination. V was clipped by 3 bases and J by 5 bases; unmatched bases: 16. The CDR3 is 18 amino acids. Germline loops: CDR1 SGHKS, CDR2 YYEKEE (reference sequence). Study-wide points: Primary-vaccination clones mostly resurfaced post-booster (about 95% CD4, under 90% CD8).

One entry per CDR3 protein, called by TCRdb with MiXCR from the 5' RACE reads. The table shows 300,000 or so distinct CDR3 sequences, with about 4% occurring only once. The source was PBMCs, collected 5 days after the yellow fever booster vaccination. The receptor was derived from a man between 18 and 29 years old who received the YFV17D yellow fever vaccine. V usage is TRBV5-5 and J usage is TRBJ1-1; 10 bases fit TRBD1. The CDR3 DNA follows: TGTGCCAGCAGCTCATGGACAGGGGGTTCTAGGGGTGATACTGAAGCTTTCTTT. Amino acids: CASSSWTGGSRGDTEAFF.